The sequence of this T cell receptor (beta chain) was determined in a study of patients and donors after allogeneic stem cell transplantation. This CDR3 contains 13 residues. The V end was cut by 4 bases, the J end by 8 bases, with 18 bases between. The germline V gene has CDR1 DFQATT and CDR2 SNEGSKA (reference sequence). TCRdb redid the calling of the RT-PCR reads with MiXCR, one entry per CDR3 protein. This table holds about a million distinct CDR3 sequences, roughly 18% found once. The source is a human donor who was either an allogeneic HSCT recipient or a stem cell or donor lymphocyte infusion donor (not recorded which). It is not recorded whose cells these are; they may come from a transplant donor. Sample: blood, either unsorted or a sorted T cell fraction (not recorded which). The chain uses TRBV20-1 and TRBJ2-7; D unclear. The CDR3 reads CSAMEDLQGQQYF. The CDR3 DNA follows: TGCAGTGCTATGGAAGATCTTCAAGGGCAGCAGTACTTC.